Each of the 20 T cell receptor beta chains below was sequenced from the same sample in a study of shared clonotypes between healthy human individuals. Clones were sequenced by immunoSEQ multiplex PCR, and TCRdb holds only the in-frame ones, with some missing. Altogether approximately 2.1 million clones are present, approximately 95% being singletons, with the ten largest covering 0.39%. Sequencing input: naive CD4+ T cells from PBMCs. Documented subset: CD45RA+ positively selected. These receptors were collected from a young man in good health. Some clones in this sample may be carry-over from other donors' samples.

The V gene is TRBV5-6, the J gene TRBJ2-2, with a possible D match to TRBD2 (5 bases). V shed 9 bases and J shed 0 bases, with 12 bases lying between them. This CDR3 spans 14 amino acids. The V gene's germline CDR1 is SGHDT and CDR2 YYEEEE. DNA of the CDR3: TGTGCCACCCACCGGGGATCGAACACCGGGGAGCTGTTTTTT. It encodes CATHRGSNTGELFF. Looking up the rest from reference TRBV5-6 and TRBJ2-2 gives the full variable domain: DAGVTQSPTHLIKTRGQQVTLRCSPKSGHDTVSWYQQALGQGPQFIFQYYEEEERQRGNFPDRFSGHQFPNYSSELNVNALLLGDSALYLCATHRGSNTGELFFGEGSRLTVL.

The CDR3 region is CASSLDTISTDTQYF. The CDR3 DNA sequence: TGCGCCAGCAGCTTGGATACTATTAGCACAGATACGCAGTATTTT. The chain has TRBV5-1 and TRBJ2-3; D gene uncertain. The CDR3 contains 15 residues. Germline V CDR1 and CDR2: SGHRS, YFSETQ. Trimming pared 0 bases from V and 0 bases from J, leaving 8 bases between.

A remark on this clone: Other DNA sequences of this sample code for an identical CDR3. The chain is built from TRBV18 and TRBJ1-3, with D perhaps matching TRBD1 (6 bases). V shed 6 bases and J shed 8 bases, with 11 bases lying between them. Germline values: CDR1 KGHSH, CDR2 LQKENI. CDR3 size: 12 residues. The CDR3 sequence: CASSPKGDTIYF. The CDR3 region has the DNA TGTGCCAGCTCCCCCAAGGGGGACACCATATATTTT.

About this clone: Other DNA sequences in the same sample also yield this CDR3. The chain is built from TRBV5-5 and TRBJ1-2; TRBD1 aligns across 8 bases. The CDR3 length is 15 residues. Germline V gene sequence: CDR1 SGHKS, CDR2 YYEKEE (reference sequence). V lost 0 bases, J lost 1 base, and 2 bases stayed unmatched. CDR3 residues: CASSLGTGINYGYTF. The CDR3 DNA reads as TGTGCCAGCAGCTTGGGGACAGGGATTAACTATGGCTACACCTTC.

The rearrangement uses TRBV10-3 and TRBJ2-1; D is possibly TRBD1 (6 bases). The CDR3 spans 11 residues. Trimming left V 6 bases short and J 9 bases short, with 9 bases between. The germline V gene encodes CDR1 ENHRY and CDR2 SYGVKD. CDR3 sequence reads: CAIRRGIEQFF. The DNA of the CDR3 is TGTGCCATCAGGAGGGGGATTGAGCAGTTCTTC.

This clone was seen a single time. The V gene is TRBV5-6, the J gene TRBJ2-5, with D unclear. V was pared by 2 bases and J by 8 bases, with 10 bases between. Per the germline V gene, CDR1 is SGHDT and CDR2 is YYEEEE. This CDR3 region has 12 residues. DNA for the CDR3: TGTGCCAGCAGCTTCCAAAGAGGAACCCAGTACTTC. Its protein product is CASSFQRGTQYF.

Details on this clone: Other nucleotide sequences in the sample specify the same CDR3. J is TRBJ2-2 and V is TRBV2, with D uncertain. This CDR3 comprises 12 residues. Trimming shortened V by 4 bases and J by 3 bases, and 3 bases separated the two germline ends. CDR1 and CDR2 (germline): SNHLY, FYNNEI. CDR3 residues: CASSGDTGELFF. For the CDR3, the DNA is TGTGCCAGCAGTGGGGACACCGGGGAGCTGTTTTTT. The full variable domain, rest sourced from reference TRBV2 and TRBJ2-2, is EPEVTQTPSHQVTQMGQEVILRCVPISNHLYFYWYRQILGQKVEFLVSFYNNEISEKSEIFDDQFSVERPDGSNFTLKIRSTKLEDSAMYFCASSGDTGELFFGEGSRLTVL.

V is TRBV18 and J is TRBJ2-7; no reliable D call. V was clipped by 3 bases and J by 2 bases, with 14 bases between them. The CDR3 has 15 residues. From germline, CDR1 is KGHSH and CDR2 LQKENI. In DNA, the CDR3 is TGTGCCAGCTCACCCACCGTAGGACCCACCTACGAGCAGTACTTC. Protein sequence: CASSPTVGPTYEQYF.

V usage is TRBV12-2 and J usage is TRBJ1-4. TRBV12-2 is a pseudogene segment. This CDR3 is built from 12 residues. The CDR3 DNA reads as TGTGCAAGTCGCCCCTCCGATGAAAAACTGTTTTTT. Its translation: CASRPSDEKLFF.

J is TRBJ2-5 and V is TRBV28; possible D gene TRBD2, 6 bases. Germline lookup yields CDR1 MDHEN and CDR2 SYDVKM. V gave up 8 bases and J gave up 4 bases, with 20 bases separating them. The CDR3 runs to 15 residues. CDR3 residues: CASALREVLGETQYF. The CDR3 bases are TGTGCCAGCGCTCTCAGGGAGGTATTGGGAGAGACCCAGTACTTC.

The V and J genes are TRBV19 and TRBJ1-5; D is unclear. CDR3 length: 16 amino acids. V lost 3 bases and J lost 1, with 13 bases in between. CDR1 is LNHDA, CDR2 SQIVND, per germline (reference sequence). CDR3 residues: CASSINGVGSNQPQHF. The CDR3 nucleotides read TGTGCCAGTAGTATTAACGGGGTGGGGAGCAATCAGCCCCAGCATTTT.

As to this clone: The sample carries other DNA sequences with the same CDR3. V and J are TRBV18 and TRBJ2-6; 8 nucleotides align to TRBD1. The J segment lost 0 bases and the V segment lost 6 bases, leaving 7 bases of the junction unmatched. Germline CDR1 reads KGHSH; CDR2 reads LQKENI. CDR3 length equals 17 residues. The CDR3 nucleotides are TGTGCCAGCTCCCCAGGACAGGGCAGCTCTGGGGCCAACGTCCTGACTTTC. Protein product: CASSPGQGSSGANVLTF.

This rearrangement joins TRBV5-1 to TRBJ2-1; 7 nucleotides align to TRBD2. The CDR3 totals 15 residues. The V and J ends lost 5 bases and 1 base, in that order; junction bases with no gene match: 6. The V gene's germline CDR1 is SGHRS and CDR2 YFSETQ. Written as DNA, the CDR3 is TGCGCCAGCAGTAGAGGGGAGGGGTCCTACAATGAGCAGTTCTTC. It codes for CASSRGEGSYNEQFF.

The V and J genes are TRBV6-5 and TRBJ2-2; 11 bases match TRBD2. Trimming cost V 7 bases and J 4 bases; bases outside gene matches: 5. The germline gives CDR1 MNHEY, CDR2 SVGAGI. The CDR3 is 15 amino acids. This chain's CDR3 is CASIATSGTTGELFF. CDR3 sequence (DNA): TGTGCCAGCATCGCGACTAGCGGGACCACCGGGGAGCTGTTTTTT.

The V call is TRBV29-1, the J call TRBJ2-7; D tentatively fits TRBD1 or TRBD2 (5 bases each). The V and J ends lost 4 bases and 4 bases respectively, with 17 bases between them. CDR3 length: 14 residues. The germline gives CDR1 SQVTM, CDR2 ANQGSEA. The DNA of the CDR3 is TGCAGCGTTGGGCTCCTCCTAGGGGAGTACGAGCAGTACTTC. Translating it yields CSVGLLLGEYEQYF.

V is TRBV27 and J is TRBJ1-4; D perhaps matches TRBD1 (6 bases). The CDR3 contains 14 residues. Per the germline V gene, CDR1 is MNHEY and CDR2 is SMNVEV (reference sequence). V was clipped by 6 bases and J by 8 bases, with 16 bases between them. CDR3 region: CASSPQGATEKLFF. The CDR3 coding sequence is TGTGCCAGCAGCCCACAGGGAGCGACCGAAAAACTGTTTTTT.

This rearrangement joins TRBV6-4 to TRBJ2-1, with 12 bases aligning to TRBD2. There are 17 residues in the CDR3. CDR1 MRHNA and CDR2 SNTAGT come from the germline V gene. Germline trimming cut 2 bases from V and 7 bases from J; bases unmatched to any gene: 9. The CDR3 nucleotides read TGTGCCAGCAGTGACCCCGCGAGGACTAGCGGGAATAATGAGCAGTTCTTC. This translates into CASSDPARTSGNNEQFF.

This clone occurred once. V and J are TRBV28 and TRBJ2-7; D may match TRBD1 or TRBD2 (6 bases each). Trimming removed 6 bases from V and 0 bases from J, with 18 bases in between. The CDR3 totals 16 residues. Germline CDR1 is MDHEN and CDR2 is SYDVKM. The CDR3, as DNA: TGTGCCAGCAGGCCCACGGGGGCGGCTAGCTCCTACGAGCAGTACTTC. It yields the protein CASRPTGAASSYEQYF. Together with reference TRBV28 and TRBJ2-7, the CDR3 gives the full variable domain: DVKVTQSSRYLVKRTGEKVFLECVQDMDHENMFWYRQDPGLGLRLIYFSYDVKMKEKGDIPEGYSVSREKKERFSLILESASTNQTSMYLCASRPTGAASSYEQYFGPGTRLTVT.

The chain links TRBV2 to TRBJ2-6; D is uncertain. Germline CDR1 SNHLY, CDR2 FYNNEI. The CDR3 consists of 15 residues. V was pared by 5 bases and J by 0 bases, with 8 bases between. The CDR3, as DNA: TGTGCCAGCAGTAACGGGTTCTCTGGGGCCAACGTCCTGACTTTC. Translation: CASSNGFSGANVLTF.

The chain is built from TRBV2 and TRBJ2-5; 8 bases agree with TRBD1. CDR3 length: 12 amino acids. V dropped 9 bases and J dropped 2; count of bases not matched to a gene: 2. Germline assignment: CDR1 SNHLY and CDR2 FYNNEI. The CDR3 reads CARRTGQETQYF. The DNA of the CDR3 is TGTGCCAGGCGGACAGGGCAAGAGACCCAGTACTTC.